What follows is one T cell receptor (beta chain) and its context. This sample was taken from a study of technical replicates of blood from several donors. Unmatched junction bases numbered 9, after V lost 6 bases and J lost 4 bases. Germline assignment: CDR1 ENHRY and CDR2 SYGVKD. The CDR3 is made up of 15 amino acids. Clones were sequenced by immunoSEQ multiplex PCR, and TCRdb holds only the in-frame ones, with some missing. The table lists tens of thousands of clones, more than 85% of them singletons. The rearrangement links TRBV10-3 to TRBJ1-5; 7 bases match TRBD1. The TCR sequence derives from a human donor in good health. Some clones in this sample may be carry-over from other donors' samples. The source material was T cells isolated from PBMCs. This CDR3 reads CAISPETGRNQPQHF. The CDR3, as DNA: TGTGCCATCAGCCCAGAGACAGGGCGAAATCAGCCCCAGCATTTT.